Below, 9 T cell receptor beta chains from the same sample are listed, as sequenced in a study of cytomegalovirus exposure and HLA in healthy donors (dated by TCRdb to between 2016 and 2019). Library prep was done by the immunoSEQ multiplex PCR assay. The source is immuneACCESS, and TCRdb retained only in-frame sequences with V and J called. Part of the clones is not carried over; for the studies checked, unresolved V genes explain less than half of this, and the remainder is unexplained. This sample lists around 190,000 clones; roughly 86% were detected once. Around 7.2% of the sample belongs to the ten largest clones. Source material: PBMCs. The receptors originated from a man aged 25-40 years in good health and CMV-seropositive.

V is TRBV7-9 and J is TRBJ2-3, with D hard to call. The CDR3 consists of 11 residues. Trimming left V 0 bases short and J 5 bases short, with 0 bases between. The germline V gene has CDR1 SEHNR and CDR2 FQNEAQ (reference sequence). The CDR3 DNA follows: TGTGCCAGCAGCTTAGCAGATACGCAGTATTTT. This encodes CASSLADTQYF.

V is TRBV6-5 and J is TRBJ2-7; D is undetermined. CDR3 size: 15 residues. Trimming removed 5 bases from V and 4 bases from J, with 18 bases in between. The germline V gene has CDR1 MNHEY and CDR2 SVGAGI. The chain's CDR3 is CASSAPRLGWYEQYF. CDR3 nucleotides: TGTGCCAGCAGTGCCCCCAGGTTGGGTTGGTACGAGCAGTACTTC.

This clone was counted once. CDR3: CASSYSTGAYNEQFF. CDR3 coding DNA: TGTGCCAGCAGTTACTCGACAGGGGCCTACAATGAGCAGTTCTTC. The chain joins TRBV9 to TRBJ2-1, with 8 bases identical to TRBD1. V was clipped by 5 bases and J by 2 bases; unmatched bases: 6. CDR3 size: 15 residues. The germline gives CDR1 SGDLS, CDR2 YYNGEE.

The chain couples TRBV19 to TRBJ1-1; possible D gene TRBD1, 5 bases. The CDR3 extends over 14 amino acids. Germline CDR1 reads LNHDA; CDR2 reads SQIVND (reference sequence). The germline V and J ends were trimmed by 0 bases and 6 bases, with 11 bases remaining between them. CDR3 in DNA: TGTGCCAGTAGTATAGAGGCAGGGTGGGCTGAAGCTTTCTTT. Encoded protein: CASSIEAGWAEAFF.

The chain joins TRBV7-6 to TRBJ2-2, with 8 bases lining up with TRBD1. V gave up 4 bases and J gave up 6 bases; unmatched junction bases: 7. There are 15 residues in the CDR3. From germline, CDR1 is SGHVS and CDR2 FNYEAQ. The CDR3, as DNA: TGTGCCAGCAGCTATTGGACAGGGAAGGCCGGGGAGCTGTTTTTT. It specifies CASSYWTGKAGELFF.

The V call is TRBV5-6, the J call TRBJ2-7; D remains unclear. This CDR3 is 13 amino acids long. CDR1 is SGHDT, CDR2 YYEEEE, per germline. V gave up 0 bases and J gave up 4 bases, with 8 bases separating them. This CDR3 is CASSLVSEYEQYF. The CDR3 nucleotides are TGTGCCAGCAGCTTGGTATCCGAGTACGAGCAGTACTTC. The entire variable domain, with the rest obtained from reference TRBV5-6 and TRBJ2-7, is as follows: DAGVTQSPTHLIKTRGQQVTLRCSPKSGHDTVSWYQQALGQGPQFIFQYYEEEERQRGNFPDRFSGHQFPNYSSELNVNALLLGDSALYLCASSLVSEYEQYFGPGTRLTVT.

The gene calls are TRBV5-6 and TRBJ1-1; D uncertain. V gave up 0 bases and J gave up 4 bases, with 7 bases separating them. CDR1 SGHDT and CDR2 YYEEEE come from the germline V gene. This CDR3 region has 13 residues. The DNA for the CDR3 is TGTGCCAGCAGCTTGGGGCCTGGCACTGAAGCTTTCTTT. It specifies CASSLGPGTEAFF. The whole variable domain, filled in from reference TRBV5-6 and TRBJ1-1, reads DAGVTQSPTHLIKTRGQQVTLRCSPKSGHDTVSWYQQALGQGPQFIFQYYEEEERQRGNFPDRFSGHQFPNYSSELNVNALLLGDSALYLCASSLGPGTEAFFGQGTRLTVV.

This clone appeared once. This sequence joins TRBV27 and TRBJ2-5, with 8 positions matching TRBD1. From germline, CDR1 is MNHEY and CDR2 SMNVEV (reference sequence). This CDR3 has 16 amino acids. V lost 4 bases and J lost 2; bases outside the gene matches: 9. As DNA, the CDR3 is TGTGCCAGCAGTTCTCGGACAGGGCTTCTTCAAGAGACCCAGTACTTC. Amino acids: CASSSRTGLLQETQYF.

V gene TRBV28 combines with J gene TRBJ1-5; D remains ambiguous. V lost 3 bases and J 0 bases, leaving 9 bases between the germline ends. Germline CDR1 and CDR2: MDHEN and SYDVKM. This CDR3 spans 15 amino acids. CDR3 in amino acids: CASSFDRYSNQPQHF. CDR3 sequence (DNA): TGTGCCAGCAGTTTCGACCGCTATAGCAATCAGCCCCAGCATTTT.